In its sample, the clone carrying this T cell receptor (beta chain) was seen many times. Amplification of TCR beta CDR3 regions was performed using RNA transcripts as template. The HTBI primer set was used in a first-round RT-PCR of the TCR CDR3. TCRdb fed the multiplex PCR reads into MiXCR, producing one record per CDR3 protein. The table has 85,000 to 110,000 distinct CDR3 sequences, approximately 50% seen once. This sample is drawn from a study of T cells in Graves' hyperthyroidism and ophthalmopathy. Sequencing was performed on blood. This TCR derives from a man aged 35-49 years with Graves' hyperthyroidism.

The CDR3 nucleotides read TGTGCCAGCAGCGCCAAAGGAGGGGGCGTACGCACCGGGGAGCTGTTTTTT. It codes for CASSAKGGGVRTGELFF. The chain is built from TRBV6-1 and TRBJ2-2; the D gene is possibly TRBD1 (7 bases). CDR3 length: 17 amino acids. V shed 6 bases and J shed 4 bases, with 21 bases lying between them. Germline CDR1 reads MNHNS; CDR2 reads SASEGT.